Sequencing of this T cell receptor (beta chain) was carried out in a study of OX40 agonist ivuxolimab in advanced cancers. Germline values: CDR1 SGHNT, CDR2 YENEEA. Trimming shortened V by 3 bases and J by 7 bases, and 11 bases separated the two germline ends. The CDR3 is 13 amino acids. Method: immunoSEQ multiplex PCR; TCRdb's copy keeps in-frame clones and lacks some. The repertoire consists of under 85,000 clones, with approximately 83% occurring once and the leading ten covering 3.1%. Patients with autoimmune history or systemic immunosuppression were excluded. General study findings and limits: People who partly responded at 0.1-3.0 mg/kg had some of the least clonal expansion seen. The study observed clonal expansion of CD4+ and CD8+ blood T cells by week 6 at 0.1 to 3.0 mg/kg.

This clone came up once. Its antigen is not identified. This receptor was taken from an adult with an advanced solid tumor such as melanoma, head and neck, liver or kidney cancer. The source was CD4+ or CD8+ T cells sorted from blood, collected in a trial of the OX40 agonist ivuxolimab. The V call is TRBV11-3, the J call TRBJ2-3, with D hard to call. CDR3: CASSFEFTNTQYF. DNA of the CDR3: TGTGCCAGCAGCTTTGAGTTTACCAATACGCAGTATTTT.